Listed below are T cell receptor beta chains from one sample, sequenced in a study of blood T cell repertoires in COVID-19. The assay was immunoSEQ multiplex PCR, and TCRdb's table has in-frame clones only and misses some. The sample lists roughly 39,000 clones; about 85% were seen once. Sequencing was done on a sample of peripheral blood. The receptors originated from a man aged 50 or older in a cohort sampled during active COVID-19. CDR3s include the opening cysteine and the closing phenylalanine or tryptophan. D genes are given only for firm matches. Clone size is shown for a subset of rows, as once, few, many or a class of expanded clone.

J: TRBJ1-6; size: few; D: TRBD1; V: TRBV19; CDR3: CASSIDVPGQGSYNSPLHF; DNA: TGTGCCAGTAGTATAGATGTGCCGGGACAGGGGTCCTATAATTCACCCCTCCACTTT
J: TRBJ1-2; size: NA; D: NA; V: TRBV9; CDR3: CASSAGKRYTF; DNA: TGTGCCAGCAGCGCCGGGAAACGCTACACCTTC
J: TRBJ2-3; size: NA; D: NA; V: TRBV4-3; CDR3: CASSQAGSTDTQYF; DNA: TGCGCCAGCAGCCAAGCGGGGAGCACAGATACGCAGTATTTT
J: TRBJ1-1; size: once; D: TRBD1; V: TRBV11-2; CDR3: CASSLDVGTGLF; DNA: TGTGCCAGCAGCTTAGATGTAGGGACAGGCCTTTTT
J: TRBJ2-2; size: NA; D: TRBD2; V: TRBV10-3; CDR3: CAISPSGGVWNTGELFF; DNA: TGTGCCATCAGCCCTAGCGGGGGAGTTTGGAACACCGGGGAGCTGTTTTTT
J: TRBJ1-5; size: NA; D: NA; V: TRBV27; CDR3: CASSISGLGGQPQHF; DNA: TGTGCCAGCAGTATATCGGGACTCGGCGGGCAGCCCCAGCATTTT
J: TRBJ1-4; size: NA; D: TRBD1; V: TRBV20-1; CDR3: CSAGQDEKLFF; DNA: TGCAGTGCGGGACAGGATGAAAAACTGTTTTTT
J: TRBJ1-2; size: few; D: NA; V: TRBV7-9; CDR3: CASSRTDNYGYTF; DNA: TGTGCCAGCAGCCGGACAGATAACTATGGCTACACCTTC
J: TRBJ2-2; size: NA; D: NA; V: TRBV11-3; CDR3: CASSLAGRTTGELFF; DNA: TGTGCCAGCAGCTTAGCAGGGCGAACGACCGGGGAGCTGTTTTTT
J: TRBJ1-2; size: NA; D: TRBD1; V: TRBV6-6; CDR3: CASSQGQGYGYTF; DNA: TGTGCCAGCAGCCAGGGACAGGGGTATGGCTACACCTTC
J: TRBJ2-3; size: NA; D: TRBD2; V: TRBV28; CDR3: CASSGTSGMTDTQYF; DNA: TGTGCCAGCAGTGGGACTAGCGGGATGACAGATACGCAGTATTTT
J: TRBJ2-7; size: NA; D: NA; V: TRBV7-2; CDR3: CASSLVVPPYEQYF; DNA: TGTGCCAGCAGCTTAGTAGTCCCGCCCTACGAGCAGTACTTC
J: TRBJ2-2; size: few; D: TRBD1; V: TRBV24-1; CDR3: CATSDGTGGTGELFF; DNA: TGTGCCACCAGTGATGGGACAGGGGGAACCGGGGAGCTGTTTTTT
J: TRBJ2-1; size: NA; D: NA; V: TRBV27; CDR3: CASSLAGPSYNEQFF; DNA: TGTGCCAGCAGTTTAGCGGGGCCATCCTACAATGAGCAGTTCTTC
J: TRBJ1-6; size: NA; D: TRBD1; V: TRBV6-2/TRBV6-3; CDR3: CASSYGQGFLGSPLHF; DNA: TGTGCCAGCAGTTACGGACAGGGGTTTTTAGGTTCACCCCTCCACTTT
J: TRBJ2-2; size: NA; D: TRBD2; V: TRBV27; CDR3: CASRWPGGSAGELFF; DNA: TGTGCCAGCCGCTGGCCCGGGGGGAGTGCCGGGGAGCTGTTTTTT
J: TRBJ1-5; size: NA; D: NA; V: TRBV6-1; CDR3: CASSERTGVNQPQHF; DNA: TGTGCCAGCAGTGAGAGGACTGGGGTCAATCAGCCCCAGCATTTT
J: TRBJ1-2; size: NA; D: NA; V: TRBV29-1; CDR3: CSVNSQGRDGYTF; DNA: TGCAGCGTGAATAGTCAGGGGAGGGATGGCTACACCTTC
J: TRBJ1-5; size: NA; D: NA; V: TRBV29-1; CDR3: CSALEGGNQPQHF; DNA: TGCAGCGCGTTGGAGGGGGGGAATCAGCCCCAGCATTTT
J: TRBJ1-1; size: NA; D: NA; V: TRBV30; CDR3: CAWSPGLQNTEAFF; DNA: TGTGCCTGGAGCCCCGGTCTCCAGAACACTGAAGCTTTCTTT
J: TRBJ2-3; size: NA; D: NA; V: TRBV5-1; CDR3: CASSPPGEADTQYF; DNA: TGCGCCAGCAGCCCCCCGGGTGAGGCAGATACGCAGTATTTT
J: TRBJ2-3; size: NA; D: NA; V: TRBV27; CDR3: CASSSTRETQSGYF; DNA: TGTGCCAGCAGTTCGACTAGGGAAACGCAGTCGGGGTATTTT
J: TRBJ2-1; size: NA; D: TRBD2; V: TRBV9; CDR3: CASSAEPGLAAIYNEQFF; DNA: TGTGCCAGCAGCGCGGAACCGGGACTAGCGGCGATATACAATGAGCAGTTCTTC
J: TRBJ2-3; size: NA; D: NA; V: TRBV2; CDR3: CASSEWGTSTDTQYF; DNA: TGTGCCAGCAGTGAATGGGGGACTAGCACAGATACGCAGTATTTT
J: TRBJ2-7; size: NA; D: TRBD2; V: TRBV19; CDR3: CASRGTSNRQYF; DNA: TGTGCCAGTAGGGGGACTAGTAACAGGCAGTACTTC
J: TRBJ2-5; size: NA; D: TRBD2; V: TRBV6-6; CDR3: CASTPEIAGSGETQYF; DNA: TGTGCCAGCACCCCCGAAATAGCGGGGTCGGGGGAGACCCAGTACTTC
J: TRBJ1-5; size: many; D: TRBD1; V: TRBV19; CDR3: CASSIWTGDQPQHF; DNA: TGTGCCAGTAGTATATGGACAGGGGATCAGCCCCAGCATTTT
J: TRBJ2-3; size: NA; D: NA; V: TRBV12-1; CDR3: CASSLYYLSGRASTDTQYF; DNA: TGTGCCAGCAGCTTATACTATCTTAGCGGGAGGGCCAGCACAGATACGCAGTATTTT
J: TRBJ2-7; size: NA; D: TRBD1; V: TRBV2; CDR3: CASGETGQALYEQYF; DNA: TGTGCCAGCGGGGAGACAGGGCAGGCCCTCTACGAGCAGTACTTC
J: TRBJ1-1; size: NA; D: NA; V: TRBV9; CDR3: CASSGLAVGTEAFF; DNA: TGTGCCAGCAGCGGACTAGCGGTCGGTACTGAAGCTTTCTTT
J: TRBJ2-4; size: NA; D: TRBD1; V: TRBV7-2; CDR3: CASSLIGTGEGRAKNIQYF; DNA: TGTGCCAGCAGCTTAATTGGGACAGGGGAGGGAAGGGCCAAAAACATTCAGTACTTC
J: TRBJ1-2; size: NA; D: NA; V: TRBV4-3; CDR3: CASSQDTGNYGYTF; DNA: TGCGCCAGCAGCCAAGATACGGGAAACTATGGCTACACCTTC
J: TRBJ2-3; size: NA; D: NA; V: TRBV9; CDR3: CASSLDGGTDTQYF; DNA: TGTGCCAGCAGCCTAGACGGGGGCACAGATACGCAGTATTTT
J: TRBJ1-2; size: few; D: TRBD1; V: TRBV5-8; CDR3: CASSPLGTVGGYTF; DNA: TGTGCCAGCAGCCCCCTCGGGACAGTGGGTGGCTACACCTTC